Listed below are T cell receptor beta chains from one sample, sequenced in a study of blood T cell repertoires in COVID-19. This table comes from immunoSEQ multiplex PCR, and its TCRdb copy is limited to in-frame clones, with some not included. Of about 350,000 clones in the sample, about nine tenths were seen once. The source material was PBMCs or T cells enriched from blood (not recorded which). These receptors all stem from a woman under 40 who had been exposed to COVID-19. Each CDR3 is given without its conserved first and last residue.

v_call: TRBV6-2/TRBV6-3; cdr3_length: 10; cdr3_aa: ASSLDRNTIY
v_call: TRBV9; cdr3_length: 14; cdr3_aa: ASSADTEVLDEKLF
v_call: TRBV27; cdr3_length: 16; cdr3_aa: ASSLSPLAGGLRTEAF
v_call: TRBV6-4; cdr3_length: 12; cdr3_aa: ASRDRADTGELF
v_call: TRBV12-3/TRBV12-4; cdr3_length: 11; cdr3_aa: ASSTRQAPEQY
v_call: TRBV2; cdr3_length: 14; cdr3_aa: ASSEQGRRMNTEAF
v_call: TRBV28; cdr3_length: 13; cdr3_aa: ASSFSPLPNYGYT
v_call: TRBV27; cdr3_length: 12; cdr3_aa: ASSLSPSNTEAF
v_call: TRBV30; cdr3_length: 13; cdr3_aa: AWSLTGDVHTEAF
v_call: TRBV28; cdr3_length: 10; cdr3_aa: ASSANREKLF
v_call: TRBV12-3/TRBV12-4; cdr3_length: 11; cdr3_aa: ASSLREQSTQY
v_call: TRBV18; cdr3_length: 11; cdr3_aa: ASSPWSSYEQY
v_call: TRBV7-3; cdr3_length: 13; cdr3_aa: ASSFWTSGNNEQF
v_call: TRBV28; cdr3_length: 13; cdr3_aa: ASSFGTGVLSPLH
v_call: TRBV25-1; cdr3_length: 16; cdr3_aa: ASSEGGLAGGRSYEQY
v_call: TRBV28; cdr3_length: 13; cdr3_aa: ASSLVEGVGNTIY
v_call: TRBV11-2; cdr3_length: 14; cdr3_aa: ASSLTIRSNQETQY
v_call: TRBV5-8; cdr3_length: 13; cdr3_aa: ASSSRDTSTDTQY
v_call: TRBV10-2; cdr3_length: 12; cdr3_aa: ASTQGLSGYGYT
v_call: TRBV7-9; cdr3_length: 16; cdr3_aa: ASSLAVPLRAGANVLT
v_call: TRBV7-9; cdr3_length: 16; cdr3_aa: ASSLETLAGGPLGEQF
v_call: TRBV27; cdr3_length: 13; cdr3_aa: ASSLSLGEGGTQY
v_call: TRBV28; cdr3_length: 15; cdr3_aa: ASSLSSGGYSNQPQH
v_call: TRBV28; cdr3_length: 13; cdr3_aa: ASSPGGQGDYGYT
v_call: TRBV7-2; cdr3_length: 15; cdr3_aa: ASSLVAGVGGGNTIY
v_call: TRBV28; cdr3_length: 16; cdr3_aa: ASSSYLELQGAANGYT
v_call: TRBV18; cdr3_length: 13; cdr3_aa: ASSSSNSLGNEQF
v_call: TRBV7-6; cdr3_length: 11; cdr3_aa: ASSLRVWETQY
v_call: TRBV5-1; cdr3_length: 15; cdr3_aa: ASSLHLPTGEGYGYT
v_call: TRBV4-1; cdr3_length: 14; cdr3_aa: ASSQDQGTDHYEQY
v_call: TRBV9; cdr3_length: 13; cdr3_aa: ASSVVGSGTDTQY
v_call: TRBV2; cdr3_length: 11; cdr3_aa: ATMGQPNTEAF
v_call: TRBV19; cdr3_length: 13; cdr3_aa: ASRSPGVSNQPQH
v_call: TRBV28; cdr3_length: 14; cdr3_aa: ASSSPGTGDPYEQY
v_call: TRBV6-5; cdr3_length: 11; cdr3_aa: ASRGLAANEQF
v_call: TRBV30; cdr3_length: 15; cdr3_aa: AWSSSIQGSSGNTIY
v_call: TRBV7-3; cdr3_length: 10; cdr3_aa: ASSQWGRTQY
v_call: TRBV29-1; cdr3_length: 13; cdr3_aa: SVGDRQGTGTEAF
v_call: TRBV10-1; cdr3_length: 13; cdr3_aa: ASSESLVVSDTQY
v_call: TRBV6-5; cdr3_length: 13; cdr3_aa: ASTPGTTDNYGYT
v_call: TRBV25-1; cdr3_length: 12; cdr3_aa: ASSEYGTGDEQY
v_call: TRBV28; cdr3_length: 12; cdr3_aa: AALGGLSNQPQH
v_call: TRBV10-1; cdr3_length: 9; cdr3_aa: ASSDNYEQY
v_call: TRBV28; cdr3_length: 14; cdr3_aa: ASSLLAGTGGYEQY
v_call: TRBV5-1; cdr3_length: 11; cdr3_aa: ASKGQQTDTQY
v_call: TRBV29-1; cdr3_length: 12; cdr3_aa: SVENTGVKETQY
v_call: TRBV5-1; cdr3_length: 13; cdr3_aa: ASSSSVASPYEQY
v_call: TRBV30; cdr3_length: 15; cdr3_aa: AWSPIHRSHSNQPQH
v_call: TRBV5-4; cdr3_length: 13; cdr3_aa: ASSPLQELGNEQF